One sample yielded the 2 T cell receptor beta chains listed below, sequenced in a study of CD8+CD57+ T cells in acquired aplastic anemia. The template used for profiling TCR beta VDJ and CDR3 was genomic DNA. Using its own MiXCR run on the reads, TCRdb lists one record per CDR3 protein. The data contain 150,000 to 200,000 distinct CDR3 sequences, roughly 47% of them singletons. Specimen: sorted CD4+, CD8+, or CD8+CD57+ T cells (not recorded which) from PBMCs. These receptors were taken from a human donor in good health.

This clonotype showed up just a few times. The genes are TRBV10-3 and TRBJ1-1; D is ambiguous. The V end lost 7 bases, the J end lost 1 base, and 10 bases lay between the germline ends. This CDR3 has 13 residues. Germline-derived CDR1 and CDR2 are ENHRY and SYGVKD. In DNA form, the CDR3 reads TGTGCCATCACCCAAACAGAGAACACTGAAGCTTTCTTT. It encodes CAITQTENTEAFF.

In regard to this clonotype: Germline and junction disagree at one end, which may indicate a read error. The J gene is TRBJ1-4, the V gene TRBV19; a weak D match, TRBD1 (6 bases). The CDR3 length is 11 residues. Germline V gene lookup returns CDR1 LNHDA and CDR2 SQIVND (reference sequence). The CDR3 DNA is TGTGCCAGTAGTACAGGGGAAAAGCTGTTTTTT. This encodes CASSTGEKLFF.